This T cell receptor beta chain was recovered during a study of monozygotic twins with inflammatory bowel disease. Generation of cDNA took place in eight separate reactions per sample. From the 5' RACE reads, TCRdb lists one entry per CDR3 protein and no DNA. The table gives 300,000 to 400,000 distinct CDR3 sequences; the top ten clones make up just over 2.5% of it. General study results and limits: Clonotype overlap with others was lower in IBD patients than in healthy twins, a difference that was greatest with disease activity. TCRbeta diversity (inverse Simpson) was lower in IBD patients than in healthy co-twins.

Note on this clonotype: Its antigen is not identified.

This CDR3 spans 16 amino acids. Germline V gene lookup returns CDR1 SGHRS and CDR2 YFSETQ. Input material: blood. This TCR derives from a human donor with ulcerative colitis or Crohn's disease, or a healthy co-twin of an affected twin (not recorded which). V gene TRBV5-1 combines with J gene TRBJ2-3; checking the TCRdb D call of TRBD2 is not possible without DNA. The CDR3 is CASSSSPGQITDTQYF.